This T cell receptor (beta chain) was captured by sequencing in a study of cytomegalovirus exposure and HLA in healthy donors. Vbeta (60) and Jbeta (13) primers were used in the PCR. Data came from immunoSEQ multiplex PCR; TCRdb stores just in-frame clones and leaves some out. The sample records about 120,000 clones, 66% being singletons. The receptor's source is a man younger than 35 in good health and CMV-seronegative. The sample was PBMCs.

The CDR3 spells CASSPWGGQDYEQYF. CDR3 nucleotide sequence: TGCGCCAGCAGCCCCTGGGGGGGACAGGACTACGAGCAGTACTTC. The rearrangement uses TRBV5-1 and TRBJ2-7; a weak D match, TRBD1 (8 bases). The CDR3 has 15 residues. CDR1 is SGHRS and CDR2 is YFSETQ in the germline V gene. Trimming left V 4 bases short and J 3 bases short, with 17 bases between.